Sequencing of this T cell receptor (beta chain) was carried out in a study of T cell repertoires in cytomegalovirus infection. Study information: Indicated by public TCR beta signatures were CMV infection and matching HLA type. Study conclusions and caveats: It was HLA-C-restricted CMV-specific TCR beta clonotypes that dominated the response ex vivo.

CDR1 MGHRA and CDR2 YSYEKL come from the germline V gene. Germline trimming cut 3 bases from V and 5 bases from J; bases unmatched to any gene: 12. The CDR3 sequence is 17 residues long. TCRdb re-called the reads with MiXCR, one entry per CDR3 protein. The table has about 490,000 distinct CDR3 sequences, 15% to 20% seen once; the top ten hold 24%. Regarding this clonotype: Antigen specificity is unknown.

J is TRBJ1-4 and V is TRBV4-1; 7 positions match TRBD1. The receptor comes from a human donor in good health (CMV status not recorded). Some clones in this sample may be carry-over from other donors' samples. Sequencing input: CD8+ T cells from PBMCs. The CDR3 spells CASSHPRDGTENEKLFF. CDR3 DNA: TGCGCCAGCAGCCACCCCCGGGATGGGACAGAAAATGAAAAACTGTTTTTT.